These 28 T cell receptor beta chains originate from one sample sequenced in a study of T cell responses to AZD1222 COVID-19 vaccine. TCRdb's table, derived via immunoSEQ multiplex PCR, lists solely in-frame clones and lacks some. The top ten hold 2.4% of the sample, which has over 100,000 clones, 88% seen once. The input for sequencing was peripheral blood, taken on day 0 of AZD1222 vaccination. The receptor source for this set is an adult in good health.

CDR3 amino acids: CASSSIKGVTSYEQYF. CDR3 DNA sequence: TGCGCCAGCAGCTCAATCAAGGGGGTTACCTCCTACGAGCAGTACTTC. The J gene is TRBJ2-7, the V gene TRBV5-1; D possibly corresponds to TRBD1 (6 bases). CDR3 length: 16 amino acids. V lost 3 bases and J 0 bases, leaving 16 bases between the germline ends. Germline assignment: CDR1 SGHRS and CDR2 YFSETQ.

The table lists this clone with a count of one. This chain uses TRBV11-3 with TRBJ2-5; either TRBD1 or TRBD2 may fit D (5 bases each). CDR3 size: 12 residues. The germline V and J ends were trimmed by 5 bases and 4 bases, with 8 bases remaining between them. Germline lookup yields CDR1 SGHNT and CDR2 YENEEA. CDR3 residues: CASSQRGETQYF. The CDR3 DNA reads as TGTGCCAGCAGCCAGAGGGGAGAGACCCAGTACTTC.

The V gene is TRBV19, the J gene TRBJ2-1; 8 bases agree with TRBD1. The CDR3 is 15 residues long. V lost 3 bases, J lost 8 bases, and 9 bases stayed unmatched. Germline V lookup: CDR1 LNHDA, CDR2 SQIVND (reference sequence). The CDR3 here is CASSMRTGSLYEQFF. In nucleotides, the CDR3 is TGTGCCAGTAGTATGAGGACAGGGTCTTTGTATGAGCAGTTCTTC.

The chain recombines TRBV18 with TRBJ2-7, with D maybe TRBD1 (6 bases). Between the trimmed V and J ends, which lost 3 bases and 2 bases, there was a span of 11 bases. The CDR3 totals 14 residues. Germline values: CDR1 KGHSH, CDR2 LQKENI. CDR3 sequence: CASSPRDTTYEQYF. CDR3 coding DNA: TGTGCCAGCTCACCCCGGGACACCACCTACGAGCAGTACTTC.

The V gene is TRBV2, the J gene TRBJ1-6, with 8 bases matching TRBD1. Germline V gene data show CDR1 as SNHLY and CDR2 as FYNNEI. Trimming took 5 bases from V and 7 from J; bases not matched to a gene: 4. The CDR3 has 14 residues. CDR3 in DNA: TGTGCCAGCAGTTTGACAGGGGACAATTCACCCCTCCACTTT. Translation gives CASSLTGDNSPLHF.

The J gene is TRBJ1-5, the V gene TRBV21-1. TRBV21-1 is noted as a pseudogene. The CDR3 contains 16 residues. The CDR3 region has the DNA TGTGCCAGCAGCAAAGTTGGGTTGAGTTCAATCATGCCCCAGCATTTT. It codes for CASSKVGLSSIMPQHF.

The table lists this clone with a few counts. V and J are TRBV30 and TRBJ2-5; TRBD1 is a possible D gene (6 bases). The CDR3 has 13 amino acids. Between the trimmed V and J ends, which lost 8 bases and 2 bases, there was a span of 15 bases. CDR1 GTSNPN and CDR2 SVGIG come from the germline V gene (reference sequence). The DNA for the CDR3 is TGTGCCGCAAAGAGAGGGGGTCAAGAGACCCAGTACTTC. It specifies CAAKRGGQETQYF. Variable domain in full (rest from reference TRBV30 and TRBJ2-5): SQTIHQWPATLVQPVGSPLSLECTVEGTSNPNLYWYRQAAGRGLQLLFYSVGIGQISSEVPQNLSASRPQDRQFILSSKKLLLSDSGFYLCAAKRGGQETQYFGPGTRLLVL.

This rearrangement joins TRBV5-5 to TRBJ1-2; 7 nucleotides align to TRBD1. Germline trimming cut 4 bases from V and 6 bases from J; bases unmatched to any gene: 15. CDR1 SGHKS and CDR2 YYEKEE come from the germline V gene (reference sequence). The CDR3 has 16 residues. CDR3 amino acids: CASSTQTRQGEDGYTF. The CDR3, as DNA: TGTGCCAGCAGCACCCAGACCCGACAGGGAGAGGATGGCTACACCTTC.

With respect to this clone: The junction shows a germline mismatch at one end, possibly a read error. The chain recombines TRBV6-1 with TRBJ1-4; a possible D gene is TRBD1 (5 bases). Germline assignment: CDR1 MNHNS and CDR2 SASEGT. This CDR3 region has 13 residues. The DNA for the CDR3 is TGTGCCAGCAGCGAAGGGACGCCCGAAAAACTGTTTTTT. This encodes CASSEGTPEKLFF.

This rearrangement joins TRBV2 to TRBJ2-7, with 9 nucleotides matching TRBD2. CDR1 and CDR2 from the germline V gene are SNHLY and FYNNEI. Trimming cost V 10 bases and J 3 bases; bases outside gene matches: 7. The CDR3 has 13 amino acids. The CDR3 spells CATAPSGIYEQYF. The CDR3 nucleotides are TGTGCCACCGCTCCTAGCGGGATCTACGAGCAGTACTTC.

V gene TRBV4-1 combines with J gene TRBJ2-3; D possibly matches TRBD1 or TRBD2 (5 bases each). The CDR3 consists of 15 residues. The V gene lost 3 bases and the J gene lost 1 base, with 11 bases spanning the gap. The germline CDR1 and CDR2 sequences are MGHRA and YSYEKL. The CDR3 DNA reads as TGCGCCAGCAGCCAGTCCGGGACCCGCACAGATACGCAGTATTTT. It is translated as CASSQSGTRTDTQYF.

The chain combines TRBV9 with TRBJ1-4; 10 bases fit TRBD1. Germline V gene lookup returns CDR1 SGDLS and CDR2 YYNGEE. J gave up 0 bases and V 4 bases, and 3 bases lay outside the gene matches. The CDR3 has 16 amino acids. The CDR3 DNA is TGTGCCAGCAGCCTAGGACAGGGGGCAACTAATGAAAAACTGTTTTTT. Translating it yields CASSLGQGATNEKLFF.

The rearrangement links TRBV27 to TRBJ2-2; 8 bases are shared with TRBD2. Germline CDR1 MNHEY, CDR2 SMNVEV (reference sequence). Trimming at V came to 2 bases and at J to 5 bases, leaving 10 bases not matched to a gene. CDR3 size: 17 residues. For the CDR3, the DNA is TGTGCCAGCAGTTTAATGGTAGGACTAGCAACTACCGGGGAGCTGTTTTTT. Residues: CASSLMVGLATTGELFF.

This chain connects TRBV27 to TRBJ2-7; 9 bases match TRBD1. The V segment lost 1 base and the J segment 6 bases; nucleotides outside the gene matches: 4. The CDR3 runs 14 residues. Germline values: CDR1 MNHEY, CDR2 SMNVEV (reference sequence). CDR3 residues: CASSLLQGAGEQYF. CDR3 nucleotides: TGTGCCAGCAGTTTATTACAGGGGGCTGGCGAGCAGTACTTC.

The count of this clone is one. Distinct nucleotide sequences in the sample also encode this CDR3. The chain recombines TRBV5-1 with TRBJ1-5; possible D gene TRBD1, 5 bases. CDR3 length equals 14 residues. Per germline, CDR1 SGHRS and CDR2 YFSETQ. The V end lost 0 bases, the J end lost 1 base, and 5 bases lay between the germline ends. CDR3 residues: CASSLGGSNQPQHF. CDR3 sequence (DNA): TGCGCCAGCAGCTTGGGGGGCAGCAATCAGCCCCAGCATTTT.

V usage is TRBV6-5 and J usage is TRBJ2-7; 9 bases are shared with TRBD2. CDR3 length: 13 residues. In germline, CDR1 is MNHEY, CDR2 SVGAGI. Trimming at V came to 8 bases and at J to 6 bases, leaving 8 bases not matched to a gene. CDR3 amino acids: CASVLAGVREQYF. CDR3 nucleotide sequence: TGTGCCAGCGTTTTAGCGGGAGTACGCGAGCAGTACTTC.

The chain has TRBV5-1 and TRBJ2-2; D gene unclear. Per germline, CDR1 SGHRS and CDR2 YFSETQ. With 0 bases removed from V and 4 bases from J, the gap between germline ends came to 4 bases. CDR3 size: 13 residues. CDR3 residues: CASSLGTTGELFF. In DNA, the CDR3 is TGCGCCAGCAGCTTGGGGACCACCGGGGAGCTGTTTTTT.

In this sample, this clone turned up once. This sequence joins TRBV28 and TRBJ2-1; unclear D gene. The V end was cut by 6 bases, the J end by 7 bases, with 13 bases between. Germline loops: CDR1 MDHEN, CDR2 SYDVKM. The CDR3 contains 13 residues. The CDR3 region has the DNA TGTGCCAGCAGCCCGACGCAAAAAAATGAGCAGTTCTTC. Protein: CASSPTQKNEQFF. Full variable domain (rest looked up from reference TRBV28 and TRBJ2-1): DVKVTQSSRYLVKRTGEKVFLECVQDMDHENMFWYRQDPGLGLRLIYFSYDVKMKEKGDIPEGYSVSREKKERFSLILESASTNQTSMYLCASSPTQKNEQFFGPGTRLTVL.

The rearrangement joins TRBV19 to TRBJ2-7; 10 bases are shared with TRBD2. The CDR3 is made up of 15 amino acids. Germline-derived CDR1 and CDR2 are LNHDA and SQIVND (reference sequence). The junction had 7 bases not matched to a gene; V was cut back by 7 bases and J by 1 base. CDR3 nucleotides: TGTGCCAGTACCCCTAGCGGGAGATCGTCCTACGAGCAGTACTTC. It is translated as CASTPSGRSSYEQYF. The full variable domain, completed using reference TRBV19 and TRBJ2-7, is DGGITQSPKYLFRKEGQNVTLSCEQNLNHDAMYWYRQDPGQGLRLIYYSQIVNDFQKGDIAEGYSVSREKKESFPLTVTSAQKNPTAFYLCASTPSGRSSYEQYFGPGTRLTVT.

J is TRBJ1-2 and V is TRBV5-4; 8 bases line up with TRBD1. In germline, CDR1 is SGHNT, CDR2 YYREEE (reference sequence). The V segment lost 3 bases and the J segment 3 bases; nucleotides outside the gene matches: 4. This CDR3 has 14 amino acids. CDR3 loop: CASSSRGRDYGYTF. The CDR3 DNA is TGTGCCAGCAGCTCCAGGGGGCGCGACTATGGCTACACCTTC. Full variable domain (rest looked up from reference TRBV5-4 and TRBJ1-2): ETGVTQSPTHLIKTRGQQVTLRCSSQSGHNTVSWYQQALGQGPQFIFQYYREEENGRGNFPPRFSGLQFPNYSSELNVNALELDDSALYLCASSSRGRDYGYTFGSGTRLTVV.

The chain couples TRBV2 to TRBJ2-3; the D gene is possibly TRBD2 (5 bases). This CDR3 is built from 16 residues. V dropped 0 bases and J dropped 2 bases, with 12 bases sitting between them. Germline V lookup: CDR1 SNHLY, CDR2 FYNNEI. The CDR3 protein is CASSEAYRTYTDTQYF. In DNA form, the CDR3 reads TGTGCCAGCAGTGAAGCCTATAGGACTTACACAGATACGCAGTATTTT.

Only one count was recorded for this clone. V is TRBV7-3 and J is TRBJ2-2; no clear D gene. The CDR3 consists of 15 residues. Germline V CDR1 and CDR2: SGHTA, FQGTGA. V lost 3 bases and J lost 5, with 13 bases in between. CDR3 sequence: CASSFVMWETGELFF. The CDR3 nucleotides read TGTGCCAGCAGCTTTGTGATGTGGGAAACCGGGGAGCTGTTTTTT. Full variable domain (missing parts from reference TRBV7-3 and TRBJ2-2): GAGVSQTPSNKVTEKGKYVELRCDPISGHTALYWYRQSLGQGPEFLIYFQGTGAADDSGLPNDRFFAVRPEGSVSTLKIQRTERGDSAVYLCASSFVMWETGELFFGEGSRLTVL.

The genes are TRBV18 and TRBJ1-3, with TRBD1 matching over 7 bases. The CDR3 covers 15 residues. CDR1 and CDR2 (germline): KGHSH, LQKENI. V shed 1 base and J 3 bases; nucleotides not matched to a gene: 3. The CDR3 DNA reads as TGTGCCAGCTCACCACTGGGACAGAATGGAAACACCATATATTTT. Its protein is CASSPLGQNGNTIYF.

The CDR3 spells CASSFGGGGLPQETQYF. CDR3 in DNA: TGTGCCAGCAGCTTCGGGGGTGGCGGACTCCCCCAAGAGACCCAGTACTTC. V usage is TRBV5-8 and J usage is TRBJ2-5, with a weak D call TRBD2 (6 bases). Deletions cut 2 bases from V and 1 base from J, with 18 bases between. The CDR3 spans 17 residues. Per the germline V gene, CDR1 is SGHTS and CDR2 is YDEGEE. Supplemented by reference TRBV5-8 and TRBJ2-5, the full variable domain reads EAGVTQSPTHLIKTRGQQATLRCSPISGHTSVYWYQQALGLGLQFLLWYDEGEERNRGNFPPRFSGRQFPNYSSELNVNALELEDSALYLCASSFGGGGLPQETQYFGPGTRLLVL.

The chain uses TRBV27 and TRBJ2-1; a weak D match, TRBD1 (5 bases). V was pared by 6 bases and J by 4 bases, with 13 bases between. This CDR3 comprises 14 residues. The germline V gene encodes CDR1 MNHEY and CDR2 SMNVEV (reference sequence). The CDR3 DNA reads as TGTGCCAGCAGATTCCAGACAGAATACAATGAGCAGTTCTTC. Its protein product is CASRFQTEYNEQFF.

The J gene is TRBJ1-2, the V gene TRBV5-1, with 12 bases matching TRBD1. Germline trimming cut 4 bases from V and 8 bases from J; bases unmatched to any gene: 6. This CDR3 spans 14 amino acids. The germline CDR1 and CDR2 sequences are SGHRS and YFSETQ. CDR3 coding DNA: TGCGCCAGCAGCGGGGGACAGGGGGCAGAGGGCTACACCTTC. Protein: CASSGGQGAEGYTF.

The chain combines TRBV7-2 with TRBJ2-1; TRBD2 is a possible D gene (5 bases). This CDR3 is built from 14 residues. The V end was cut by 5 bases, the J end by 5 bases, with 13 bases between. Germline V gene lookup returns CDR1 SGHTA and CDR2 FQGNSA. The CDR3 region has the DNA TGTGCCAGCAGCGTAGGACTTAGCCACAATGAGCAGTTCTTC. Translated, it gives CASSVGLSHNEQFF.

This chain uses TRBV9 with TRBJ1-3, with D possibly TRBD1 on 6 matching bases. The CDR3 runs to 17 residues. V lost 0 bases, J lost 2 bases, and 15 bases lay in between. CDR1 SGDLS and CDR2 YYNGEE come from the germline V gene. The CDR3 bases are TGTGCCAGCAGCGTAGAGCTACAGGGACTTGCTGGAAACACCATATATTTT. Protein: CASSVELQGLAGNTIYF.